Reported below is one T cell receptor beta chain. Its antigen is as yet unknown. Repertoires were generated with immunoSEQ multiplex PCR, while TCRdb's copy carries only in-frame clones and drops some. The sample carries 5,500 to 7,500 clones, just under 98% recorded once. The data originate from a study of naive CD8 T cells in extremely preterm neonates. Study-level results: Preterm CDR3s were shorter than older groups', with fewer N additions and less trimming. Preterm neonates had significantly lower iChao1 richness than other age groups.

Germline assignment: CDR1 MNHEY and CDR2 SVGAGI. V was cut by 0 bases and J by 3 bases, with 9 bases left in between. The CDR3 sequence is 14 residues long. This TCR derives from a human donor in good health. Material for sequencing was naive CD8+ T cells from blood. This chain uses TRBV6-5 with TRBJ2-7; D unclear. The chain's CDR3 is CASSYSSPLYEQYF. DNA of the CDR3: TGTGCCAGCAGTTACTCCTCCCCTCTCTACGAGCAGTACTTC.